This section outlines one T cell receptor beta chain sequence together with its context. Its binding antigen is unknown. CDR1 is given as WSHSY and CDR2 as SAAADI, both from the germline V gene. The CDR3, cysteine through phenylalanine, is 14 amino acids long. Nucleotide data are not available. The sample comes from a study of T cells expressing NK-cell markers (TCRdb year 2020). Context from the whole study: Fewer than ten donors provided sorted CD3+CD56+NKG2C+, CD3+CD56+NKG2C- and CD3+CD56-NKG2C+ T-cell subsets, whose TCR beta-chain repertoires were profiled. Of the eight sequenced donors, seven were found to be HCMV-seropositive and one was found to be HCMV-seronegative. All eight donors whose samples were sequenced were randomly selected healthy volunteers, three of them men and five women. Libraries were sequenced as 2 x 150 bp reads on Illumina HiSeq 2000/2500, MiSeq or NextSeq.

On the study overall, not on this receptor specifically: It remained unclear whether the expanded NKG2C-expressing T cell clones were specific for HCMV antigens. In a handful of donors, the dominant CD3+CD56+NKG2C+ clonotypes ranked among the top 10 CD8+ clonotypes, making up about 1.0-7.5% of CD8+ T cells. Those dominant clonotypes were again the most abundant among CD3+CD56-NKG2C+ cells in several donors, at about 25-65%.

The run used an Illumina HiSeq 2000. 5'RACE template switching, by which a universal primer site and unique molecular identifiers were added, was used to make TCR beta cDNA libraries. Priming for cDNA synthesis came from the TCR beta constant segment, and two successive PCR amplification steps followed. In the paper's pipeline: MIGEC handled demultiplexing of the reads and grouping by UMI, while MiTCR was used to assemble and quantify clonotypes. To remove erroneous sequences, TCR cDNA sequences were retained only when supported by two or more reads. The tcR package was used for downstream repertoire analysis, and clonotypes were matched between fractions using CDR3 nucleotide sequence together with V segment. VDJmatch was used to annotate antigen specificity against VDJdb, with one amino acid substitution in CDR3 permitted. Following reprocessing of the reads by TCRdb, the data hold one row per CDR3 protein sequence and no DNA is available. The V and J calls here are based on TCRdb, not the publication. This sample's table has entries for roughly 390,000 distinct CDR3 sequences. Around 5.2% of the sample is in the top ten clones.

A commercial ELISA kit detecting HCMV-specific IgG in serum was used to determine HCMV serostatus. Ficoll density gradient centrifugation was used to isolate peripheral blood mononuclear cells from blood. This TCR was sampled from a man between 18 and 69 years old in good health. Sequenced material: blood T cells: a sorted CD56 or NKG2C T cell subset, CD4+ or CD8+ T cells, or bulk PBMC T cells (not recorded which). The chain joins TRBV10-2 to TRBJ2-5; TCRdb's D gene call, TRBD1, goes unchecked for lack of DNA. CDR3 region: CASSAGVFSETQYF.